Presented here are 18 T cell receptor beta chains from one specimen sequenced in a study of blood T cell repertoires in COVID-19. Clones were read by immunoSEQ multiplex PCR, and TCRdb kept only the in-frame ones, dropping some. The sample lists 150,000 to 200,000 clones, approximately 86% occurring once. Sequencing used peripheral blood. The receptors originated from a woman aged 40-49 years with COVID-19, enrolled during active disease.

Ten or more counts support this clone. J is TRBJ2-2 and V is TRBV3-1 (or the pseudogene TRBV3-2), with 12 bases aligning to TRBD2. Germline CDR1 is LGHDT and CDR2 is YNNKEL (reference sequence). This CDR3 region has 16 residues. Trimming at V came to 4 bases and at J to 5 bases, leaving 5 bases not matched to a gene. The CDR3 here is CASSPTGTSGTGELFF. The CDR3 DNA sequence: TGTGCCAGCAGCCCAACCGGGACTAGCGGGACCGGGGAGCTGTTTTTT.

The rearrangement links TRBV6-5 to TRBJ2-5; no clear D. V gave up 5 bases and J gave up 5 bases, with 15 bases separating them. CDR1 MNHEY and CDR2 SVGAGI come from the germline V gene. The CDR3 contains 14 residues. DNA for the CDR3: TGTGCCAGCAGTCCCCGCGTGGCCGGGGAGACCCAGTACTTC. It translates to CASSPRVAGETQYF.

This clone has just one count. This sequence joins TRBV7-8 and TRBJ2-5; TRBD2 is a possible D gene (6 bases). CDR1 and CDR2 (germline): SGHVS, FQNEAQ. Trimming took 4 bases from V and 3 from J, leaving 12 bases between them. This CDR3 comprises 14 residues. The CDR3 sequence is CASSSVGGEETQYF. Here the CDR3 DNA reads TGTGCCAGCAGCTCTGTGGGCGGGGAAGAGACCCAGTACTTC.

This chain connects TRBV7-9 to TRBJ2-7, with D possibly TRBD1 on 6 matching bases. The germline gives CDR1 SEHNR, CDR2 FQNEAQ (reference sequence). The CDR3 has 12 residues. V dropped 8 bases and J dropped 2 bases, with 10 bases sitting between them. DNA for the CDR3: TGTGCCAGCGCGACAGGAACCTACGAGCAGTACTTC. It codes for CASATGTYEQYF.

This sequence joins TRBV5-5 and TRBJ1-5, with D hard to call. Germline V gene sequence: CDR1 SGHKS, CDR2 YYEKEE (reference sequence). The CDR3 is made up of 15 amino acids. The ends were cut back, 0 bases at V and 1 base at J, with 8 bases in the middle. The CDR3 region has the DNA TGTGCCAGCAGCTTGGTCGCGGGGAGCAATCAGCCCCAGCATTTT. This translates into CASSLVAGSNQPQHF.

The CDR3 protein is CAIYNARENYGYTF. DNA for the CDR3: TGTGCCATTTACAACGCCAGGGAAAACTATGGCTACACCTTC. The rearrangement uses TRBV10-3 and TRBJ1-2; the D gene is possibly TRBD1 (5 bases). Germline V gene data show CDR1 as ENHRY and CDR2 as SYGVKD. Trimming stripped 9 bases from V and 2 bases from J, with 16 bases between. The CDR3 consists of 14 residues.

The chain has TRBV2 and TRBJ2-4; no reliable D call. Trimming took off 10 bases at V and 2 bases at J, with 9 bases between the two ends. Per the germline V gene, CDR1 is SNHLY and CDR2 is FYNNEI. The CDR3 is 12 residues long. The CDR3 is CANGQTKNIQYF. In nucleotides, the CDR3 is TGTGCCAACGGTCAAACCAAAAACATTCAGTACTTC.

The V and J genes are TRBV3-1 (or the pseudogene TRBV3-2) and TRBJ2-2, with D possibly being TRBD2 (5 bases). Germline values: CDR1 LGHDT, CDR2 YNNKEL (reference sequence). There are 16 residues in the CDR3. The V and J ends lost 0 bases and 7 bases respectively, with 15 bases between them. CDR3 residues: CASSQENLAGFGELFF. The CDR3 region has the DNA TGTGCCAGCAGCCAAGAAAATTTGGCGGGTTTCGGGGAGCTGTTTTTT.

V usage is TRBV9 and J usage is TRBJ2-1; 10 nucleotides align to TRBD2. Germline V gene data show CDR1 as SGDLS and CDR2 as YYNGEE. V lost 1 base to trimming and J lost 6 bases; unmatched junction nucleotides: 7. The CDR3 runs to 16 residues. CDR3 protein: CASSVTLAGVSNEQFF. The CDR3, as DNA: TGTGCCAGCAGCGTAACTCTAGCGGGAGTCTCCAATGAGCAGTTCTTC.

The gene calls are TRBV7-3 and TRBJ2-1; the match to TRBD2 covers 8 bases. The CDR3 has 14 residues. The germline V gene encodes CDR1 SGHTA and CDR2 FQGTGA. The J segment lost 5 bases and the V segment lost 1 base, leaving 1 base of the junction unmatched. The CDR3 DNA follows: TGTGCCAGCAGCTTAAAACTAGCGGACAATGAGCAGTTCTTC. Residues: CASSLKLADNEQFF.

V usage is TRBV6-5 and J usage is TRBJ2-3, with 14 bases lining up with TRBD2. Losses at the gene ends were 6 bases for V and 9 bases for J; bases not matched to a gene: 8. The germline V gene has CDR1 MNHEY and CDR2 SVGAGI. This CDR3 is 15 amino acids long. The CDR3 loop reads CASSLTSGRAGTQYF. The CDR3 bases are TGTGCCAGCAGCCTGACTAGCGGGAGGGCCGGGACGCAGTATTTT.

This clone appeared many times. The chain has TRBV7-8 and TRBJ2-3; TRBD2 matches 7 bases. The junction had 6 bases not matched to a gene; V was cut back by 0 bases and J by 6 bases. The CDR3 consists of 15 residues. Germline CDR1 is SGHVS and CDR2 is FQNEAQ. As DNA, the CDR3 is TGTGCCAGCAGCTTAGCGGGAGGGCCGGGTGATACGCAGTATTTT. Protein sequence: CASSLAGGPGDTQYF.

The CDR3: CASSPGTVNEKLFF. The CDR3 DNA reads as TGTGCCAGCAGCCCGGGGACAGTTAATGAAAAACTGTTTTTT. The V and J genes are TRBV7-8 and TRBJ1-4; 7 bases line up with TRBD1. CDR1 SGHVS and CDR2 FQNEAQ come from the germline V gene. J was trimmed by 4 bases and V by 5 bases; bases with no gene match: 4. The CDR3 is made up of 14 amino acids.

CDR3 coding DNA: TGTGCCAGCAGTGAGGGACATCCTTTTTCCTACGAGCAGTACTTC. Its protein product is CASSEGHPFSYEQYF. The chain has TRBV6-1 and TRBJ2-7; D possibly corresponds to TRBD1 (6 bases). V was clipped by 3 bases and J by 1 base, with 13 bases between them. The CDR3 is 15 residues long. Germline V gene sequence: CDR1 MNHNS, CDR2 SASEGT.

The rearrangement uses TRBV6-5 and TRBJ2-7; 9 bases line up with TRBD1. The CDR3 spans 15 residues. J gave up 2 bases and V 6 bases, and 8 bases lay outside the gene matches. Germline CDR1 reads MNHEY; CDR2 reads SVGAGI. The CDR3 region has the DNA TGTGCCAGCAGAGAGGGACAGGGCGGAACCTACGAGCAGTACTTC. Residues: CASREGQGGTYEQYF.

The rearrangement links TRBV5-8 to TRBJ2-1; 7 bases agree with TRBD1. V trimming: 4 bases; J trimming: 8 bases; junction bases outside the gene matches: 6. This CDR3 region has 13 residues. Looked up from germline, CDR1 is SGHTS and CDR2 is YDEGEE. In DNA form, the CDR3 reads TGTGCCAGCAGCCTCGACAGGGTAGATGAGCAGTTCTTC. Amino acids: CASSLDRVDEQFF.

This clone was recorded only once. The J gene is TRBJ2-7, the V gene TRBV30; TRBD2 agrees at 12 bases. Germline-derived CDR1 and CDR2 are GTSNPN and SVGIG (reference sequence). V trimming: 1 base; J trimming: 2 bases; junction bases outside the gene matches: 6. The CDR3 has 16 residues. The CDR3 reads CAWSGELAGGPYEQYF. CDR3 sequence (DNA): TGTGCCTGGAGTGGAGAACTAGCGGGAGGCCCCTACGAGCAGTACTTC.

The chain employs TRBV14 and TRBJ2-5; 8 bases align to TRBD1. Germline trimming cut 6 bases from V and 2 bases from J; bases unmatched to any gene: 8. Germline V gene data show CDR1 as SGHDN and CDR2 as FVKESK. The CDR3 is 15 amino acids. CDR3 coding DNA: TGTGCCAGCAGTTTCGACAGGGGCCGGCAAGAGACCCAGTACTTC. As protein: CASSFDRGRQETQYF. The entire variable domain, with the rest obtained from reference TRBV14 and TRBJ2-5, is as follows: EAGVTQFPSHSVIEKGQTVTLRCDPISGHDNLYWYRRVMGKEIKFLLHFVKESKQDESGMPNNRFLAERTGGTYSTLKVQPAELEDSGVYFCASSFDRGRQETQYFGPGTRLLVL.